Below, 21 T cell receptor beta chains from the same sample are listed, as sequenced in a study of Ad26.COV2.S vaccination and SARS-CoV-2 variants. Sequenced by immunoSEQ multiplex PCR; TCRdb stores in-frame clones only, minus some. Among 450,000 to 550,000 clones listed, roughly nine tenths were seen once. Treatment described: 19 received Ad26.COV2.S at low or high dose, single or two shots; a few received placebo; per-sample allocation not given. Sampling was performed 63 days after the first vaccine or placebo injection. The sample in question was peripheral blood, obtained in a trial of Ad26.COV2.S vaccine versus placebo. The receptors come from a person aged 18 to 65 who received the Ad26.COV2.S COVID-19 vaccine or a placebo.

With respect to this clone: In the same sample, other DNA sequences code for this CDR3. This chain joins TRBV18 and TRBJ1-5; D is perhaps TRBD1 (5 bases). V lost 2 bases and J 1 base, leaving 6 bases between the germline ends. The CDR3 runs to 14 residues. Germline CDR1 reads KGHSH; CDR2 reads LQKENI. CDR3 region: CASSPGGSNQPQHF. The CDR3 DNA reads TGTGCCAGCTCACCAGGGGGAAGCAATCAGCCCCAGCATTTT.

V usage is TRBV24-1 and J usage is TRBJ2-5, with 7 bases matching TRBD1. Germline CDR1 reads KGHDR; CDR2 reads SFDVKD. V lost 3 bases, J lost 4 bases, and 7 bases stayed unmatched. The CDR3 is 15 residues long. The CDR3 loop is CATSDPTGFGETQYF. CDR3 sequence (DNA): TGTGCCACCAGTGATCCGACAGGGTTCGGAGAGACCCAGTACTTC.

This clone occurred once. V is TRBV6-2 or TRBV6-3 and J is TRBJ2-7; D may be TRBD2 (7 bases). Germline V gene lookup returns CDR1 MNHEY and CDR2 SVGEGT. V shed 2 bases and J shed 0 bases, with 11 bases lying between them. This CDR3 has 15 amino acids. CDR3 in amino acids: CASSYDGGPSYEQYV. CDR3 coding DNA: TGTGCCAGCAGTTACGACGGGGGGCCCTCCTACGAGCAGTACGTC.

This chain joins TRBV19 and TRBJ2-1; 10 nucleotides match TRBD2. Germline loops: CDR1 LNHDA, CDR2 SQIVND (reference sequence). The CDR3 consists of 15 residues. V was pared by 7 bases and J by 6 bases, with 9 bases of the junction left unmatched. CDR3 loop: CASTLKRGGLNEQFF. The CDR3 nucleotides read TGTGCCAGTACCCTAAAGCGGGGGGGCCTCAATGAGCAGTTCTTC.

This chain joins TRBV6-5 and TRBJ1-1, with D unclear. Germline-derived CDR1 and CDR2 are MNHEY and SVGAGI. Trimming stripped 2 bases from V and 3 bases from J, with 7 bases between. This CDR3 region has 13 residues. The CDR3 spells CASSYTGYTEAFF. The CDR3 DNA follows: TGTGCCAGCAGTTACACGGGTTACACTGAAGCTTTCTTT.

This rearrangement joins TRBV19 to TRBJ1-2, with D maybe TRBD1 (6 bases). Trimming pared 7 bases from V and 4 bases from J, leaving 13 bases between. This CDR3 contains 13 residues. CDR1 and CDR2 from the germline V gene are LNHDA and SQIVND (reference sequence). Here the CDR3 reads CASTMDSSYGYTF. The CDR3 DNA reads TGTGCCAGTACCATGGACAGTAGCTATGGCTACACCTTC.

The CDR3 nucleotides are TGTGCCAGCAGCTTATACAGGGAAACTGAAGCTTTCTTT. Amino acid sequence: CASSLYRETEAFF. The V and J genes are TRBV7-2 and TRBJ1-1; the D gene is possibly TRBD1 (6 bases). The CDR3 totals 13 residues. Germline loops: CDR1 SGHTA, CDR2 FQGNSA. V lost 2 bases to trimming and J lost 5 bases, with 9 bases between them. Based on the CDR3 plus reference TRBV7-2 and TRBJ1-1, the full variable domain is GAGVSQSPSNKVTEKGKDVELRCDPISGHTALYWYRQSLGQGLEFLIYFQGNSAPDKSGLPSDRFSAERTGGSVSTLTIQRTQQEDSAVYLCASSLYRETEAFFGQGTRLTVV.

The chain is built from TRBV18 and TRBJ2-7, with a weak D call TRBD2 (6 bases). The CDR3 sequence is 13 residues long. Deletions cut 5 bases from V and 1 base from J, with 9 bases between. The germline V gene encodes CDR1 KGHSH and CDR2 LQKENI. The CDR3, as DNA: TGTGCCAGCTCAGCTAGCGCATCCTACGAGCAGTACGTC. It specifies CASSASASYEQYV.

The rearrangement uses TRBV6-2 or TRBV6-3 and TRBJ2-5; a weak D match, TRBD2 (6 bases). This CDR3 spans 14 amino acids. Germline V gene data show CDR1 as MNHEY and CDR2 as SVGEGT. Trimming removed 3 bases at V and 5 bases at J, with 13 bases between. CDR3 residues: CASSYLAGWETQYF. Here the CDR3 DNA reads TGTGCCAGCAGTTATCTGGCGGGATGGGAGACCCAGTACTTC.

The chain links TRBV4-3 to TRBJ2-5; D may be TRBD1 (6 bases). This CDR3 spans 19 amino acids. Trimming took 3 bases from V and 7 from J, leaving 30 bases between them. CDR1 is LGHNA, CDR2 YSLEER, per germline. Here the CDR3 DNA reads TGCGCCAGCAGCCAGAGCCCACAGGGTTCTGGGCTCAAGAGACCGACCCAGTACTTC. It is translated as CASSQSPQGSGLKRPTQYF.

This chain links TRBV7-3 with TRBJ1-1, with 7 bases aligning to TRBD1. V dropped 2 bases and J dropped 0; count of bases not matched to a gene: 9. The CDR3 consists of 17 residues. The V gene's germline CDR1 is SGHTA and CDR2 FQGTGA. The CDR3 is CASSLQGGRAVNTEAFF. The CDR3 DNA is TGTGCCAGCAGCTTACAGGGGGGACGGGCAGTGAACACTGAAGCTTTCTTT.

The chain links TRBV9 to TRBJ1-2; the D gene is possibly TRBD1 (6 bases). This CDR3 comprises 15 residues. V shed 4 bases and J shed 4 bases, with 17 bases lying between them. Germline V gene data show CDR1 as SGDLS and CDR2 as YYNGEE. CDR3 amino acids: CASSLQERTVYGYTF. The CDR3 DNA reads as TGTGCCAGCAGCCTCCAGGAGAGGACAGTCTATGGCTACACCTTC.

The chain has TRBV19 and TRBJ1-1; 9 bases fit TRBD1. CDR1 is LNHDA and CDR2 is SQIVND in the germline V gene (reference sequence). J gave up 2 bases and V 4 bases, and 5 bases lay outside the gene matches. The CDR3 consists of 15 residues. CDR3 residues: CASSNPGQGNTEAFF. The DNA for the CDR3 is TGTGCCAGTAGTAATCCGGGACAGGGCAACACTGAAGCTTTCTTT.

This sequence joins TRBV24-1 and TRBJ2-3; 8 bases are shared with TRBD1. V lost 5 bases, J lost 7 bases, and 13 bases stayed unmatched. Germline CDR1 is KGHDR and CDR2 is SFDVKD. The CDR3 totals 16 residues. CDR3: CATSADRTGRRNTQYF. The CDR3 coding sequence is TGTGCCACCAGTGCCGATCGGACAGGGAGGAGAAATACGCAGTATTTT.

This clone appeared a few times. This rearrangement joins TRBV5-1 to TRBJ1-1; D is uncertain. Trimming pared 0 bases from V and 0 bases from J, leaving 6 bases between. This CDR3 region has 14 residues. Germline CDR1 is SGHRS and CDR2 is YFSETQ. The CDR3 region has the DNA TGCGCCAGCAGCTTGGACCAGGTGAACACTGAAGCTTTCTTT. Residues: CASSLDQVNTEAFF.

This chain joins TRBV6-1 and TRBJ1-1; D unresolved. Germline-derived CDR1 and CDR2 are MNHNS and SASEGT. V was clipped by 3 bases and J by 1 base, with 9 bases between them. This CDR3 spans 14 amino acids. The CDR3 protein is CASSDIAGNTEAFF. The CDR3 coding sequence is TGTGCCAGCAGTGATATTGCGGGGAACACTGAAGCTTTCTTT.

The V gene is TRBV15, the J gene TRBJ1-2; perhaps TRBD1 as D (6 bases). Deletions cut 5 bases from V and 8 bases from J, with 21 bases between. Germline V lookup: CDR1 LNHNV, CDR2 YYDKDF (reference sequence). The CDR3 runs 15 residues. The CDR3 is CATSYGKGEIWGYTF. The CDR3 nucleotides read TGTGCCACCAGCTACGGGAAGGGGGAGATATGGGGCTACACCTTC.

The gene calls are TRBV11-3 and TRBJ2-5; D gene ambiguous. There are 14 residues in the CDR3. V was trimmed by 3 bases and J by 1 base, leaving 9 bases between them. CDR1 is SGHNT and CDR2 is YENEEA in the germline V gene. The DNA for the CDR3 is TGTGCCAGCAGCTTCAGAAGATCCCAAGAGACCCAGTACTTC. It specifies CASSFRRSQETQYF.

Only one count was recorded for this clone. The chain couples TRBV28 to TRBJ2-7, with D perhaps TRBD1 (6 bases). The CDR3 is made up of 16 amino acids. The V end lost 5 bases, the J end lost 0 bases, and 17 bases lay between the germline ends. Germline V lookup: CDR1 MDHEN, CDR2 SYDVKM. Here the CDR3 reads CASSPNRDNISYEQYF. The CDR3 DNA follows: TGTGCCAGCAGTCCAAACCGGGACAACATCTCCTACGAGCAGTACTTC.

The CDR3 DNA is TGCGCCAGCAGCCAGGGACAGCTAAATGAAAAACTGTTTTTT. Translating it yields CASSQGQLNEKLFF. The chain links TRBV5-1 to TRBJ1-4; 7 bases align to TRBD1. V trimming: 4 bases; J trimming: 5 bases; junction bases outside the gene matches: 5. The CDR3 length is 14 residues. Germline-derived CDR1 and CDR2 are SGHRS and YFSETQ.

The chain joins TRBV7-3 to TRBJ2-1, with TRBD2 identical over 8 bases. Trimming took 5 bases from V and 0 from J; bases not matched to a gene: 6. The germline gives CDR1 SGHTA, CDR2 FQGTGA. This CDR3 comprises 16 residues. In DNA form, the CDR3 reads TGTGCCAGCAGCCTTAGCGGGACTCGCTCCTACAATGAGCAGTTCTTC. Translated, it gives CASSLSGTRSYNEQFF.